This T cell receptor (beta chain) stems from a study of STAT5B mutations in CD4+ large granular lymphocyte leukemia. Findings and caveats of the study: Patient CD4-sorted repertoires stayed more clonal than healthy ones after leukemic-clone removal.

This was a survey-level run. Assay used: immunoSEQ multiplex PCR; TCRdb lists only in-frame clones, some missing. The sample consists of approximately 40,000 clones, approximately 84% of them appearing once. This CDR3 comprises 16 residues. Per the germline V gene, CDR1 is SGHRS and CDR2 is YFSETQ. The V and J ends lost 0 bases and 2 bases, in that order; junction bases with no gene match: 3. On this clone: Its specificity is unknown.

Sequenced material: CD4+ T cells from blood buffy coats. The chain couples TRBV5-1 to TRBJ2-5, with 11 bases matching TRBD2. The sequence derives from a human donor in good health. CDR3 sequence reads: CASSLGLAGGQETQYF. CDR3 nucleotide sequence: TGCGCCAGCAGCTTGGGGCTAGCGGGGGGTCAAGAGACCCAGTACTTC.